One sample yielded the 26 T cell receptor beta chains listed below, sequenced in a study of cytomegalovirus exposure and HLA in healthy donors. PCR amplification relied on 60 Vbeta primers (plus 13 Jbeta primers). Profiled with immunoSEQ multiplex PCR; TCRdb holds only in-frame clones, not every one. The repertoire holds around 160,000 clones, 75% seen once, with 4.9% in the top ten. Sequences were obtained from PBMCs. These receptors were obtained from a male donor in good health and CMV-seronegative.

V is TRBV2 and J is TRBJ2-7; tentative D call: TRBD1 (5 bases). The ends were cut back, 10 bases at V and 5 bases at J, with 15 bases in the middle. The CDR3 length is 12 residues. Germline CDR1 reads SNHLY; CDR2 reads FYNNEI. The CDR3 reads CATSREAHEQYF. CDR3 in DNA: TGTGCCACCTCCAGGGAAGCCCACGAGCAGTACTTC.

The chain uses TRBV9 and TRBJ1-5, with D tentatively TRBD1 (6 bases). Trimming shortened V by 2 bases and J by 6 bases, and 15 bases separated the two germline ends. In germline, CDR1 is SGDLS, CDR2 YYNGEE. The length of the CDR3 is 15 residues. The CDR3 sequence is CASSVSGGAGQPQHF. The CDR3 DNA is TGTGCCAGCAGCGTCTCGGGGGGGGCAGGTCAGCCCCAGCATTTT.

The chain links TRBV19 to TRBJ1-5; perhaps TRBD1 as D (6 bases). In germline, CDR1 is LNHDA, CDR2 SQIVND (reference sequence). CDR3 length: 16 residues. V dropped 3 bases and J dropped 1 base, with 13 bases sitting between them. CDR3 DNA: TGTGCCAGTAGTATGGCGGGGGCGCTGAGCAATCAGCCCCAGCATTTT. This encodes CASSMAGALSNQPQHF.

The rearrangement joins TRBV30 to TRBJ2-2, with 7 bases identical to TRBD2. V lost 0 bases and J lost 7; bases outside the gene matches: 2. There are 13 residues in the CDR3. Germline loops: CDR1 GTSNPN, CDR2 SVGIG (reference sequence). CDR3: CAWSVGGIGELFF. CDR3 DNA sequence: TGTGCCTGGAGTGTGGGAGGGATCGGGGAGCTGTTTTTT.

This chain links TRBV10-3 with TRBJ2-7, with TRBD1 matching over 9 bases. Germline V gives CDR1 ENHRY, CDR2 SYGVKD. This CDR3 region has 15 residues. V gave up 3 bases and J gave up 2 bases; unmatched junction bases: 5. This CDR3 reads CAISEDRGGTYEQYF. The DNA of the CDR3 is TGTGCCATCAGTGAAGACAGGGGGGGAACCTACGAGCAGTACTTC.

This clone has just one count. The rearrangement joins TRBV5-1 to TRBJ2-1, with TRBD1 identical over 11 bases. The CDR3 covers 14 residues. With V trimmed by 6 bases and J by 6 bases, 5 bases remained unmatched. Germline CDR1 SGHRS, CDR2 YFSETQ. The CDR3 DNA is TGCGCCAGCATCCCCGGGACAGGGGGCAATGAGCAGTTCTTC. Its translation is CASIPGTGGNEQFF.

In nucleotides, the CDR3 is TGTGCTAGTCGGGAAGAACCTGAAGCTTTCTTT. Amino acids: CASREEPEAFF. The genes are TRBV12-5 and TRBJ1-1; no clear D. V shed 8 bases and J shed 6 bases, with 10 bases lying between them. CDR3 length: 11 amino acids. Germline assignment: CDR1 LGHNT and CDR2 FRNRAP.

V and J are TRBV5-1 and TRBJ2-6, with TRBD2 as a possible D gene (6 bases). The germline gives CDR1 SGHRS, CDR2 YFSETQ. The V gene lost 0 bases and the J gene lost 0 bases, with 7 bases spanning the gap. This CDR3 has 16 amino acids. CDR3 in amino acids: CASSLEGGSGANVLTF. As DNA, the CDR3 is TGCGCCAGCAGCTTGGAGGGAGGCTCTGGGGCCAACGTCCTGACTTTC. The whole variable domain, filled in from reference TRBV5-1 and TRBJ2-6, reads KAGVTQTPRYLIKTRGQQVTLSCSPISGHRSVSWYQQTPGQGLQFLFEYFSETQRNKGNFPGRFSGRQFSNSRSEMNVSTLELGDSALYLCASSLEGGSGANVLTFGAGSRLTVL.

The rearrangement links TRBV6-5 to TRBJ1-6; possibly TRBD1 for D (5 bases). The germline CDR1 and CDR2 sequences are MNHEY and SVGAGI. With 0 bases removed from V and 7 bases from J, the gap between germline ends came to 13 bases. This CDR3 is 16 amino acids long. The CDR3, as DNA: TGTGCCAGCAGTTACTCCGGCGGGGGAGTAAATTCACCCCTCCACTTT. Translating gives CASSYSGGGVNSPLHF.

This chain joins TRBV6-1 and TRBJ2-3; 10 bases are a match to TRBD1. The CDR3 consists of 15 residues. V lost 8 bases to trimming and J lost 2 bases; unmatched junction nucleotides: 7. The V gene's germline CDR1 is MNHNS and CDR2 SASEGT. CDR3 in DNA: TGTGCCAGCGGTAAGGGGACAGGGGCCACAGATACGCAGTATTTT. Its protein is CASGKGTGATDTQYF.

This clone was seen only once. The chain is built from TRBV19 and TRBJ1-5; 10 bases are shared with TRBD1. The CDR3 spans 17 residues. Germline V lookup: CDR1 LNHDA, CDR2 SQIVND (reference sequence). V lost 6 bases and J lost 0; bases outside the gene matches: 8. The DNA for the CDR3 is TGTGCCAGTAGGACAGGGGGCTATCGGGGTAGCAATCAGCCCCAGCATTTT. As protein: CASRTGGYRGSNQPQHF.

The chain carries TRBV9 and TRBJ2-5, with D possibly being TRBD1 (6 bases). V lost 7 bases and J 7 bases, leaving 20 bases between the germline ends. This CDR3 contains 14 residues. The V gene's germline CDR1 is SGDLS and CDR2 YYNGEE. DNA for the CDR3: TGTGCCAGCTCTCAGGGGCCCCTTAGCGTGACCCAGTACTTC. Its protein product is CASSQGPLSVTQYF. The whole variable domain, filled in from reference TRBV9 and TRBJ2-5, reads DSGVTQTPKHLITATGQRVTLRCSPRSGDLSVYWYQQSLDQGLQFLIQYYNGEERAKGNILERFSAQQFPDLHSELNLSSLELGDSALYFCASSQGPLSVTQYFGPGTRLLVL.

The gene calls are TRBV28 and TRBJ1-4, with D perhaps TRBD1 (5 bases). V lost 5 bases to trimming and J lost 0 bases, with 19 bases between them. Germline V gene sequence: CDR1 MDHEN, CDR2 SYDVKM. The CDR3 consists of 18 residues. CDR3 amino acids: CASSTPQGYRATNEKLFF. For the CDR3, the DNA is TGTGCCAGCAGTACACCCCAGGGTTACCGTGCAACTAATGAAAAACTGTTTTTT.

The chain recombines TRBV4-3 with TRBJ2-3, with D tentatively TRBD2 (6 bases). V was trimmed by 0 bases and J by 4 bases, leaving 8 bases between them. The CDR3 contains 14 residues. Per the germline V gene, CDR1 is LGHNA and CDR2 is YSLEER. CDR3 in amino acids: CASSQDRLADTQYF. The CDR3 coding sequence is TGCGCCAGCAGCCAAGATCGACTAGCAGATACGCAGTATTTT.

This clone has only one observation. The rearrangement uses TRBV5-1 and TRBJ2-6; D might be TRBD2 (5 bases). The CDR3 runs 14 residues. V lost 6 bases and J lost 3, with 10 bases in between. Germline V gene sequence: CDR1 SGHRS, CDR2 YFSETQ. CDR3 protein: CASKRGSGANVLTF. The CDR3 bases are TGCGCCAGCAAAAGAGGGAGTGGGGCCAACGTCCTGACTTTC.

A word on this clone: Other DNA sequences from this sample encode an identical CDR3 as well. The J gene is TRBJ1-5, the V gene TRBV20-1; D not resolved. The CDR3 has 11 amino acids. V lost 7 bases and J 4 bases, leaving 8 bases between the germline ends. In germline, CDR1 is DFQATT, CDR2 SNEGSKA (reference sequence). The CDR3 DNA follows: TGCAGTGTGAGAGGGAATCAGCCCCAGCATTTT. Protein sequence: CSVRGNQPQHF.

The table lists this clone with a count of one. The chain is built from TRBV4-1 and TRBJ2-5, with TRBD2 matching over 8 bases. The J call may not be correct, given that the DNA end is closer to TRBJ2-7. The germline V gene encodes CDR1 MGHRA and CDR2 YSYEKL. The CDR3 extends over 15 amino acids. The CDR3 bases are TGCGCCAGCAGCCAAGGACTAGCGAATCGGTACGAGCAGTACTTC. It yields the protein CASSQGLANRYEQYF.

The sample holds one count of this clone. The V gene is TRBV11-2, the J gene TRBJ2-2; 7 positions match TRBD1. J was trimmed by 7 bases and V by 2 bases; bases with no gene match: 4. The CDR3 contains 14 residues. Germline V gene sequence: CDR1 SGHAT, CDR2 FQNNGV. As DNA, the CDR3 is TGTGCCAGCAGCTTATCAACAGGGGTCGGGGAGCTGTTTTTT. It codes for CASSLSTGVGELFF.

The chain combines TRBV6-5 with TRBJ1-1; 7 bases fit TRBD1. This CDR3 has 15 residues. The germline V gene has CDR1 MNHEY and CDR2 SVGAGI. Unmatched junction bases numbered 7, after V lost 5 bases and J lost 1 base. The CDR3 DNA reads TGTGCCAGCAGTGCCCGACAGGGAGGGAACACTGAAGCTTTCTTT. Residues: CASSARQGGNTEAFF.

The rearrangement links TRBV2 to TRBJ1-2, with a possible D match to TRBD1 (5 bases). The CDR3 extends over 12 amino acids. Germline CDR1 SNHLY, CDR2 FYNNEI. This chain's CDR3 is CVRGKGDYGYTF. The DNA for the CDR3 is TGTGTCCGGGGGAAAGGGGACTATGGCTACACCTTC.

This chain joins TRBV28 and TRBJ1-4, with a possible D match to TRBD1 (6 bases). V lost 5 bases, J lost 8 bases, and 21 bases lay in between. The CDR3 length is 16 residues. The V gene's germline CDR1 is MDHEN and CDR2 SYDVKM. The CDR3 here is CASSGEGTTNREKLFF. CDR3 DNA sequence: TGTGCCAGCAGTGGGGAGGGGACAACGAACCGAGAAAAACTGTTTTTT. Looking up the rest from reference TRBV28 and TRBJ1-4 gives the full variable domain: DVKVTQSSRYLVKRTGEKVFLECVQDMDHENMFWYRQDPGLGLRLIYFSYDVKMKEKGDIPEGYSVSREKKERFSLILESASTNQTSMYLCASSGEGTTNREKLFFGSGTQLSVL.

The chain links TRBV27 to TRBJ2-1, with 10 nucleotides matching TRBD2. Per the germline V gene, CDR1 is MNHEY and CDR2 is SMNVEV (reference sequence). Losses at the gene ends were 8 bases for V and 1 base for J; bases not matched to a gene: 5. This CDR3 spans 15 amino acids. The CDR3 spells CASRSSGSSYNEQFF. CDR3 sequence (DNA): TGTGCCAGCCGATCTAGCGGGAGTTCCTACAATGAGCAGTTCTTC.

J is TRBJ2-7 and V is TRBV28, with 10 nucleotides matching TRBD1. Germline trimming cut 6 bases from V and 2 bases from J; bases unmatched to any gene: 4. Germline CDR1 reads MDHEN; CDR2 reads SYDVKM. The CDR3 spans 14 residues. The CDR3 sequence is CASRSGQGAYEQYF. For the CDR3, the DNA is TGTGCCAGCAGATCAGGACAGGGGGCCTACGAGCAGTACTTC.

The chain combines TRBV19 with TRBJ1-1; tentative D call: TRBD1 (5 bases). CDR3 length equals 14 residues. V gave up 7 bases and J gave up 3 bases, with 15 bases separating them. The germline V gene has CDR1 LNHDA and CDR2 SQIVND (reference sequence). CDR3 protein: CASIWGREDTEAFF. The CDR3 region has the DNA TGTGCCAGTATCTGGGGCAGGGAAGACACTGAAGCTTTCTTT.

V gene TRBV5-4 combines with J gene TRBJ1-6; 9 bases fit TRBD1. V lost 5 bases and J lost 7; bases outside the gene matches: 10. Looked up from germline, CDR1 is SGHNT and CDR2 is YYREEE (reference sequence). The CDR3 loop spans 16 amino acids. In nucleotides, the CDR3 is TGTGCCAGCAGAATTTCGACAGGGGGAAGCAATTCACCCCTCCACTTT. It yields the protein CASRISTGGSNSPLHF.

The CDR3, as DNA: TGTGCCAGCAGCCGATTGGGCGTCGGAGATACGCAGTATTTT. This codes for CASSRLGVGDTQYF. The rearrangement joins TRBV11-2 to TRBJ2-3; D gene unclear. CDR1 and CDR2 from the germline V gene are SGHAT and FQNNGV. This CDR3 region has 14 residues. V was cut by 5 bases and J by 5 bases, with 14 bases left in between.